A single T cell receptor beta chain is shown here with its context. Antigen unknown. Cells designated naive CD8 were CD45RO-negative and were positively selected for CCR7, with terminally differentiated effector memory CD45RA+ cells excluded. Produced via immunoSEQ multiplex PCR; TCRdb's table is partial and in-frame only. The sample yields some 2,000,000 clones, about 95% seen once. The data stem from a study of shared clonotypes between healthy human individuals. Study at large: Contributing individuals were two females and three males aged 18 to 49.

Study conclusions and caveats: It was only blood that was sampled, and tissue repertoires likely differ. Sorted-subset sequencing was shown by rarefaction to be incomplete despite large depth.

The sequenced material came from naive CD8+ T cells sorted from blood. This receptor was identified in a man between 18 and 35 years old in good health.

The CDR3: CASSSGQYNEQFF. In DNA, the CDR3 is TGTGCCAGCAGTTCCGGACAGTACAATGAGCAGTTCTTC. The chain couples TRBV6-6 to TRBJ2-1; TRBD1 might be the D (6 bases). The germline CDR1 and CDR2 sequences are MNHNY and SVGAGI (reference sequence). The CDR3 contains 13 residues. Trimming took off 4 bases at V and 4 bases at J, with 8 bases between the two ends.